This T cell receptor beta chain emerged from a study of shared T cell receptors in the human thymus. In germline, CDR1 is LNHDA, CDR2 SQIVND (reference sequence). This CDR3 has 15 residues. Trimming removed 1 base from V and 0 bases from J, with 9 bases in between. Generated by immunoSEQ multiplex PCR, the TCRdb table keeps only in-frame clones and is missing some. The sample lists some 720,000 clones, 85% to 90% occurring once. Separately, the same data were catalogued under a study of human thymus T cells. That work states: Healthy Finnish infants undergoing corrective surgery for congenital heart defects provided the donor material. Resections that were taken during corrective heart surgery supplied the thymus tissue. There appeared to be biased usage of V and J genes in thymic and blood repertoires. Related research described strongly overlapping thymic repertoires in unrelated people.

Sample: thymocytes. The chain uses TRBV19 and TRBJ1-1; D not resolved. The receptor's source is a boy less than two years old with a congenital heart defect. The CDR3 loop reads CASSIAVEMNTEAFF. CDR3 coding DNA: TGTGCCAGTAGTATAGCTGTCGAGATGAACACTGAAGCTTTCTTT.